This T cell receptor beta chain emerged from a study of neoadjuvant nivolumab and ipilimumab in lung cancer. The study, taken as a whole, reports: Only two of four nivolumab-treated tumors gained richness and clonality by surgery. Resected-tumor TCR richness correlated positively with pretherapy blood richness. Resected tumors had greater TCR richness and clonality than uninvolved lung. Only a single major-pathologic-response sample was available for clonality analysis.

TCRdb's copy holds only in-frame clones and misses some; the assay was immunoSEQ multiplex PCR. Here the sample spans about 17,000 clones, 65% to 85% being singletons. For this clone: What it recognizes is unknown.

The clonotype was recovered from an adult with non-small cell lung cancer. Material: tumor tissue, obtained after neoadjuvant nivolumab, alone or with ipilimumab, at or shortly before surgery.

Here the CDR3 reads CASSPGTGVNSPLHF. The DNA for the CDR3 is TGTGCCAGCAGTCCCGGGACAGGGGTAAATTCACCCCTCCACTTT. The V and J genes are TRBV6-5 and TRBJ1-6; 10 nucleotides agree with TRBD1. The germline CDR1 and CDR2 sequences are MNHEY and SVGAGI. This CDR3 has 15 residues. The V segment lost 5 bases and the J segment 7 bases; nucleotides outside the gene matches: 5.